This T cell receptor beta chain appears in the sequencing data of a study of blood T cells in healthy people across ages. Notes on the study in general: As naive T cell percentage varied, TCR beta diversity correlated strongly with it.

With respect to this clonotype: Its antigen is not identified. At one end, the junction sequence differs from germline, possibly due to a read error.

The second PCR ran about 7 to 12 cycles with a sample-barcoded 5' primer and J-beta primers. In TCRdb, the 5' RACE reads were re-called with MiXCR into one record per CDR3 protein. The profile shows 850,000 to 1,300,000 distinct CDR3 sequences, under 45% of them singletons. Germline V gene data show CDR1 as ENHRY and CDR2 as SYGVKD. The CDR3 is 17 amino acids. The origin of this receptor is a woman in her fifties or sixties in good health. The specimen was blood. This chain connects TRBV10-3 to TRBJ2-3; 11 bases agree with TRBD2. CDR3 region: CAISEGAGTSGRDTQYF. CDR3 in DNA: TGTGCCATCAGTGAGGGAGCCGGGACTAGCGGCCGAGATACACAGTATTTT.